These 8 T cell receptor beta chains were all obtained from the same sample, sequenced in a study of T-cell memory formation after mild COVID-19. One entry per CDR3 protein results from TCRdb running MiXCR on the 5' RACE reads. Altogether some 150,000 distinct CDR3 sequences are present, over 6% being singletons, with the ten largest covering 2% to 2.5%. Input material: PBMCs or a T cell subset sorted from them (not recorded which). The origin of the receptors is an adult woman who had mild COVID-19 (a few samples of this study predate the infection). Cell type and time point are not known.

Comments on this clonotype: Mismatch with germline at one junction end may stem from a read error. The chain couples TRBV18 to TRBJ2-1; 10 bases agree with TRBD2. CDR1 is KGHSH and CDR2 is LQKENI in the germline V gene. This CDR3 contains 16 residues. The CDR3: CASSPKWDALAGAPIF. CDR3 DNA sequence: TGTGCCAGCTCACCGAAGTGGGACGCGCTAGCGGGAGCCCCAATCTTC.

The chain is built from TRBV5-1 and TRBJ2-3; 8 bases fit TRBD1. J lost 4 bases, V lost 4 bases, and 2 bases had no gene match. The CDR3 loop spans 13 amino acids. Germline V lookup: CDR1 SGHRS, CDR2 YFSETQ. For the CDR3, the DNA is TGCGCCAGCAGCAGGGGACAGGCAGATACGCAGTATTTT. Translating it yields CASSRGQADTQYF.

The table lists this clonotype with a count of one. DNA for the CDR3: TGTGCCAGCAGCCAAAATGGATACACCGGGGAGCTGTTTTTT. Amino acids: CASSQNGYTGELFF. This chain joins TRBV16 and TRBJ2-2; the D is unclear. The CDR3 extends over 14 amino acids. CDR1 is KGHSY and CDR2 is FQNENV in the germline V gene. V was trimmed by 2 bases and J by 3 bases, leaving 7 bases between them.

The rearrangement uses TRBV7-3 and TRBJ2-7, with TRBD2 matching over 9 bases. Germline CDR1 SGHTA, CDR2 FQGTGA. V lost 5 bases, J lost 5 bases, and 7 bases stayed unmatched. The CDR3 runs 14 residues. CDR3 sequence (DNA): TGTGCCAGCAGCCAGACGACTAGCGGACACGAGCAGTACTTC. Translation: CASSQTTSGHEQYF.

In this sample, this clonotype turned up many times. The CDR3: CASSSRENTEAFF. The CDR3 DNA follows: TGTGCCAGCAGCTCAAGGGAAAACACTGAAGCTTTCTTT. The chain uses TRBV7-8 and TRBJ1-1; D remains ambiguous. Germline V gives CDR1 SGHVS, CDR2 FQNEAQ. The CDR3 has 13 amino acids. V lost 4 bases and J 2 bases, leaving 8 bases between the germline ends.

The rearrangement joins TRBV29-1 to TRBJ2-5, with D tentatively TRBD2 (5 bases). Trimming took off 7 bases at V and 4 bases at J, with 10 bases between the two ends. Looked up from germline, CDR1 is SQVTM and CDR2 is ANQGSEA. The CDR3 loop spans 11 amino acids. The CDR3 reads CSASRGETQYF. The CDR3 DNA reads TGCAGCGCCAGCCGGGGAGAGACCCAGTACTTC.

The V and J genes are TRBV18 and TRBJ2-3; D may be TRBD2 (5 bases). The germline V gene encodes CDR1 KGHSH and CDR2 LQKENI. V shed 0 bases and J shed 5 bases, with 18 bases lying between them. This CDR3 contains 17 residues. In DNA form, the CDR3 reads TGTGCCAGCTCACCACCCGGCGGAGGATCCTCAGGAGATACGCAGTATTTT. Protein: CASSPPGGGSSGDTQYF.

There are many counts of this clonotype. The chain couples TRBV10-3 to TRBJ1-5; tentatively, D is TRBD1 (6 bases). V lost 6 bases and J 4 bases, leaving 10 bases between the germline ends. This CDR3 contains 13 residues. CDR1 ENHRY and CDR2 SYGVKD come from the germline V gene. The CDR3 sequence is CAIRDTGNQPQHF. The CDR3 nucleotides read TGTGCCATCAGGGACACAGGGAATCAGCCCCAGCATTTT.